This entry is about one TCR beta chain. The sample carries other DNA sequences with the same CDR3. CD45RO-negative cells were positively selected for CCR7, leaving out terminally differentiated effector memory CD45RA+ cells. This sample was included in a study of shared clonotypes between healthy human individuals. Clones were read by immunoSEQ multiplex PCR, and TCRdb kept only the in-frame ones, dropping some. The sample carries around 2,000,000 clones, less than 95% recorded once. V shed 6 bases and J 2 bases; nucleotides not matched to a gene: 4. The CDR3 runs to 14 residues. Germline-derived CDR1 and CDR2 are MNHEY and SVGAGI.

The source material was naive CD8+ T cells sorted from blood. The chain couples TRBV6-5 to TRBJ1-5; 7 nucleotides line up with TRBD1. This receptor was identified in a man between 18 and 35 years old in good health. This chain's CDR3 is CASSLTGGNQPQHF. As DNA, the CDR3 is TGTGCCAGCAGCCTAACAGGGGGCAATCAGCCCCAGCATTTT.